The rows below give T cell receptor beta chains drawn from one sample of a study of shared clonotypes between healthy human individuals. Generated by immunoSEQ multiplex PCR, the TCRdb table keeps only in-frame clones and is missing some. The sample holds nearly 1 million clones, 70% to 85% seen once. Sequencing input: memory CD4+ T cells sorted from blood. The receptors derive from a man younger than 30 in good health. CDR3s include the opening cysteine and the closing phenylalanine or tryptophan. A D gene is named only where the DNA matches it firmly. Size is omitted from some rows. Given values are once, few, many or a class for expanded clones.

J gene,D gene,V gene,clone size,CDR3 DNA,CDR3 protein
TRBJ1-5,TRBD1,TRBV10-2,NA,TGCGCCAGCACGACAGGGAATCAGCCCCAGCATTTT,CASTTGNQPQHF
TRBJ1-2,TRBD1,TRBV28,NA,TGTGCCAGCAGTTACAGGGGAGAATTCTATGGCTACACCTTC,CASSYRGEFYGYTF
TRBJ2-5,NA,TRBV19,NA,TGTGCCAGTAGTATTTGGTGGGAATCAGAGACCCAGTACTTC,CASSIWWESETQYF
TRBJ2-7,NA,TRBV11-1,NA,TGTGCCAGCAGCTTAGCCGAGACACCTTTCTACGAGCAGTACTTC,CASSLAETPFYEQYF
TRBJ2-7,NA,TRBV11-3,NA,TGTGCCAGCAGCTCCCGGGACATCTACTACGAGCAGTACTTC,CASSSRDIYYEQYF
TRBJ2-5,TRBD1,TRBV11-3,NA,TGTGCCAGCAGCCCACCCCGGCAGGGGGAGCGAGAGACCCAGTACTTC,CASSPPRQGERETQYF
TRBJ1-2,NA,TRBV6-5,NA,TGTGCCAGCAGTTACCCCCCGGGCTATGGCTACACCTTC,CASSYPPGYGYTF
TRBJ2-3,TRBD1,TRBV2,NA,TGTGCCAGCAGTCAATCTGACGGGACAGGGCCGCCAGATACGCAGTATTTT,CASSQSDGTGPPDTQYF
TRBJ1-3,NA,TRBV15,NA,TGTGCCACCAGCAGAGATCTTCGGAACACCATATATTTT,CATSRDLRNTIYF
TRBJ2-3,TRBD1,TRBV30,NA,TGTGCCTGGACCGGCAGGGGGTATACAGATACGCAGTATTTT,CAWTGRGYTDTQYF
TRBJ1-6,NA,TRBV5-6,NA,TGTGCCAGCAGCTTGGGTCCGGACGGTCCAGGGCTCCACTTT,CASSLGPDGPGLHF
TRBJ2-7,TRBD1,TRBV5-1,once,TGCGCCAGCAGCTTAGGGGGACAGGGCTACGAGCAGTACTTC,CASSLGGQGYEQYF
TRBJ2-7,TRBD1,TRBV28,NA,TGTGCCAGCACTACTCACGGACAGGGCTACGAGCAGTACTTC,CASTTHGQGYEQYF
TRBJ2-2,TRBD2,TRBV5-1,NA,TGCGCCAGCAGCTCAGGACTAGCGCAAGTTACCGGGGAGCTGTTTTTT,CASSSGLAQVTGELFF